Below, 2 T cell receptor beta chains from the same sample are listed, as sequenced in a study of shared clonotypes between healthy human individuals. The method was immunoSEQ multiplex PCR; TCRdb's version includes in-frame clones alone and lacks a portion of them. The table lists over a million clones, roughly 97% of them singletons. The sequenced sample consisted of naive CD4+ T cells sorted from blood. Subset reported: CD45RA+ positively selected. Source of these receptors: a man under 40 in good health.

This clone appeared a few times. This chain links TRBV11-2 with TRBJ1-5, with D unresolved. CDR1 is SGHAT, CDR2 FQNNGV, per germline. V was cut by 4 bases and J by 4 bases, with 5 bases left in between. The CDR3 runs to 12 residues. This chain's CDR3 is CASSSDNQPQHF. The CDR3 DNA reads as TGTGCCAGCAGCTCGGATAATCAGCCCCAGCATTTT.

This chain uses TRBV6-6 with TRBJ1-5; 9 nucleotides line up with TRBD1. Looked up from germline, CDR1 is MNHNY and CDR2 is SVGAGI (reference sequence). V was clipped by 2 bases and J by 4 bases; unmatched bases: 3. The CDR3 is made up of 15 amino acids. CDR3 sequence: CASSYLTGGNQPQHF. The DNA for the CDR3 is TGTGCCAGCAGTTACCTGACAGGGGGAAATCAGCCCCAGCATTTT.